Following are 9 T cell receptor beta chains from one sample sequenced in a study of cytomegalovirus exposure and HLA in healthy donors. With 60 Vbeta and 13 Jbeta primers, the PCR was carried out. TCRdb's table, derived via immunoSEQ multiplex PCR, lists solely in-frame clones and lacks some. Found here are around 300,000 clones, roughly two thirds of them singletons; the top ten hold approximately 2.3%. Sequencing input: PBMCs. These receptors were taken from a female donor in good health and CMV-seronegative.

This clone was picked up a small number of times. The V call is TRBV29-1, the J call TRBJ2-7, with TRBD2 identical over 8 bases. V gave up 7 bases and J gave up 5 bases; unmatched junction bases: 10. Germline V gives CDR1 SQVTM, CDR2 ANQGSEA. CDR3 length: 13 residues. The CDR3 loop reads CSGKAGVAHEQYF. CDR3 DNA sequence: TGCAGCGGGAAAGCGGGAGTTGCTCACGAGCAGTACTTC.

The rearrangement joins TRBV12-5 to TRBJ1-5, with 7 positions matching TRBD1. From germline, CDR1 is LGHNT and CDR2 FRNRAP. V shed 1 base and J 4 bases; nucleotides not matched to a gene: 4. The CDR3 has 15 amino acids. The chain's CDR3 is CASGLETGSNQPQHF. In DNA form, the CDR3 reads TGTGCTAGTGGTTTGGAGACAGGGAGTAATCAGCCCCAGCATTTT.

For this clone: One junction end does not reproduce the germline sequence, and a read error may be involved. The chain recombines TRBV5-1 with TRBJ2-3, with TRBD2 as a possible D gene (5 bases). This CDR3 has 13 amino acids. The germline CDR1 and CDR2 sequences are SGHRS and YFSETQ. CDR3 sequence reads: CAGRPGFTDTQYF. CDR3 DNA: TGCGCCGGCAGACCGGGATTCACAGATACGCAGTATTTT.

This clone was detected only a few times. The J gene is TRBJ2-2, the V gene TRBV9; D is uncertain. This CDR3 spans 17 amino acids. V was cut by 1 base and J by 3 bases, with 16 bases left in between. Germline CDR1 reads SGDLS; CDR2 reads YYNGEE. CDR3 DNA: TGTGCCAGCAGCGTAAGGTCAGCCGACATATACACCGGGGAGCTGTTTTTT. Its translation is CASSVRSADIYTGELFF.

The table lists this clone with a few counts. The germline gene is not matched at one end of the junction; a read error may be the cause. V gene TRBV6-6 combines with J gene TRBJ2-7; 8 positions match TRBD2. CDR1 is MNHNY, CDR2 SVGAGI, per germline (reference sequence). The CDR3 sequence is 11 residues long. The CDR3 sequence: CASSPGGLATF. The CDR3 coding sequence is TGTGCCAGCAGTCCCGGAGGACTAGCAACTTTC.

The chain links TRBV7-7 to TRBJ2-5, with D possibly being TRBD2 (6 bases). Deletions cut 5 bases from V and 4 bases from J, with 14 bases between. The CDR3 is 14 residues long. CDR1 is SSHAT and CDR2 is FNYEAQ in the germline V gene (reference sequence). This CDR3 reads CASSRWGDGETQYF. DNA of the CDR3: TGTGCCAGCAGCCGTTGGGGGGATGGAGAGACCCAGTACTTC.

The chain combines TRBV18 with TRBJ2-5, with D possibly being TRBD1 (6 bases). CDR1 and CDR2 from the germline V gene are KGHSH and LQKENI. The V and J ends lost 5 bases and 1 base respectively, with 11 bases between them. The CDR3 length is 14 residues. CDR3 sequence reads: CASSETGPQETQYF. The CDR3 nucleotides are TGTGCCAGCTCAGAGACAGGTCCCCAAGAGACCCAGTACTTC. The full variable domain, in which reference TRBV18 and TRBJ2-5 provide the parts outside the CDR3, is NAGVMQNPRHLVRRRGQEARLRCSPMKGHSHVYWYRQLPEEGLKFMVYLQKENIIDESGMPKERFSAEFPKEGPSILRIQQVVRGDSAAYFCASSETGPQETQYFGPGTRLLVL.

This chain connects TRBV25-1 to TRBJ2-1, with a tentative D call TRBD2 (5 bases). The CDR3 totals 14 residues. Germline V gives CDR1 MGHDK, CDR2 SYGVNS. V lost 3 bases and J 6 bases, leaving 12 bases between the germline ends. The CDR3: CASSESSGPNEQFF. CDR3 in DNA: TGTGCCAGCAGTGAGTCCAGCGGCCCCAATGAGCAGTTCTTC.

The gene calls are TRBV18 and TRBJ2-1; 7 bases align to TRBD2. The ends lost 4 bases at V and 1 base at J; junction bases unmatched: 10. Per the germline V gene, CDR1 is KGHSH and CDR2 is LQKENI. The CDR3 is 17 amino acids. The CDR3 sequence: CASSLRGLVTSYNEQFF. CDR3 sequence (DNA): TGTGCCAGCTCACTTCGAGGACTAGTAACTTCCTACAATGAGCAGTTCTTC. The full variable domain, its missing parts supplied by reference TRBV18 and TRBJ2-1, is NAGVMQNPRHLVRRRGQEARLRCSPMKGHSHVYWYRQLPEEGLKFMVYLQKENIIDESGMPKERFSAEFPKEGPSILRIQQVVRGDSAAYFCASSLRGLVTSYNEQFFGPGTRLTVL.